The source of this T cell receptor (beta chain) is a study of blood T cells in healthy people across ages. This CDR3 is 14 amino acids long. Germline CDR1 and CDR2: ENHRY and SYGVKD. Deletions cut 4 bases from V and 4 bases from J, with 13 bases between. Combining a sample-barcoded 5' primer with a J-beta primer mix, a second PCR ran for roughly 6 to 12 cycles. Tags on each cDNA molecule came from a template-switch adaptor with 12 random nucleotides. TCRdb passed the 5' RACE reads through MiXCR, listing each CDR3 protein once. The table has around 1.5 million distinct CDR3 sequences, 42% seen once. Source material: blood. This TCR was sampled from a young woman in good health. The chain uses TRBV10-3 and TRBJ1-2, with TRBD1 as a possible D gene (6 bases). The CDR3 sequence: CAISGAGEVYGYTF. The CDR3 DNA sequence: TGTGCCATCAGTGGGGCAGGGGAGGTCTATGGCTACACCTTC.